These T cell receptor beta chains were read from a single sample in a study of cytomegalovirus exposure and HLA in healthy donors. Produced via immunoSEQ multiplex PCR; TCRdb's table is partial and in-frame only. Of about 150,000 clones detected, approximately 68% appear once; the ten largest clones hold approximately 2.1%. The sequenced material came from PBMCs. These TCRs come from a man in his forties or fifties in good health and CMV-seronegative. Both conserved end residues are part of each CDR3. The D gene is left open where the match is weak. A row's size may be missing; if present it is once, few, many or a size class.

j_gene,v_gene,d_gene,abundance,CDR3nt,CDR3aa
TRBJ2-1,TRBV4-3,TRBD2,once,TGCGCCAGCAGCTTCTATAGCGGGAGTTACAATGAGCAGTTCTTC,CASSFYSGSYNEQFF
TRBJ2-1,TRBV9,NA,NA,TGTGCCAGCAGCGTAGGAGCAGGTTTTGATGAGCAGTTCTTC,CASSVGAGFDEQFF
TRBJ2-7,TRBV5-4,TRBD2,NA,TGTGCCAGCAGCTGGGGCCCTAGCGGGGGGGCAGGGTACGAGCAGTACTTC,CASSWGPSGGAGYEQYF
TRBJ2-3,TRBV2,NA,NA,TGTGCCAGCAGTGAAGGAGGGGCGGGGCGCACAGATACGCAGTATTTT,CASSEGGAGRTDTQYF
TRBJ1-1,TRBV7-3,TRBD1,NA,TGTGCCAGCAGCCCCGGGACAGGAATGAACACTGAAGCTTTCTTT,CASSPGTGMNTEAFF
TRBJ2-7,TRBV4-2,TRBD1,NA,TGTGCCAGCAGCCAAGTGTGGCAGGGGGTCTACGAGCAGTACTTC,CASSQVWQGVYEQYF
TRBJ1-2,TRBV19,TRBD1,NA,TGTGCCAGTAGCCCTGACAGGGGGCTAGGCTATGGCTACACCTTC,CASSPDRGLGYGYTF
TRBJ2-7,TRBV7-2,NA,NA,TGTGCCAGCAGCTTACTAAGAGGATTTGGATACGAGCAGTACTTC,CASSLLRGFGYEQYF
TRBJ2-7,TRBV19,NA,NA,TGTGCCAGTAGTACGGCCCCTGACAGAAGCTACGAGCAGTACTTC,CASSTAPDRSYEQYF
TRBJ1-1,TRBV5-1,TRBD1,NA,TGCGCCAGCAGCTTCGCTTCCCAGGGGGCGACTGAAGCTTTCTTT,CASSFASQGATEAFF
TRBJ1-2,TRBV6-5,TRBD1,NA,TGTGCCAGCAGTTACTCGGGACAGGGCCCTCATGGCTACACCTTC,CASSYSGQGPHGYTF
TRBJ2-7,TRBV6-5,TRBD1,NA,TGTGCCAGCAACAAGGGACAGCCGACCTACGAGCAGTACTTC,CASNKGQPTYEQYF
TRBJ1-6,TRBV9,NA,NA,TGTGCCAGCAGCGTAGGGGAGAATAATTCACCCCTCCACTTT,CASSVGENNSPLHF
TRBJ1-1,TRBV6-1,TRBD1,NA,TGTGCCAGCAGCGGACAGGAGAACACTGAAGCTTTCTTT,CASSGQENTEAFF
TRBJ1-1,TRBV5-1,NA,NA,TGCGCCAGCAGCTTGGTCACCGGCGGGGGCACTGAAGCTTTCTTT,CASSLVTGGGTEAFF
TRBJ1-1,TRBV2,TRBD1,NA,TGTGCCAGCGGGACGGGACAGGGCATCGTGAACACTGAAGCTTTCTTT,CASGTGQGIVNTEAFF
TRBJ1-3,TRBV19,NA,NA,TGTGCCAGTAGACCGCAAAACGGAGAATCTGGAAACACCATATATTTT,CASRPQNGESGNTIYF
TRBJ1-5,TRBV7-2,TRBD1,NA,TGTGCCAGCAGCCCTGGACAGGAGAATCAGCCCCAGCATTTT,CASSPGQENQPQHF
TRBJ1-2,TRBV27,NA,NA,TGTGCCAGCAGTTCCATATCCTCGCTCGGGATCTATGGCTACACCTTC,CASSSISSLGIYGYTF
TRBJ2-1,TRBV5-1,TRBD1,NA,TGCGCCAGCAGCGTTTCCGGGACAGGGTTCCATGAGCAGTTCTTC,CASSVSGTGFHEQFF
TRBJ1-5,TRBV6-6,TRBD1,NA,TGTGCCAGCAGTTACCTGGACAGGGTAAATCAGCCCCAGCATTTT,CASSYLDRVNQPQHF
TRBJ1-5,TRBV19,NA,NA,TGTGCCAGCACGAGTGCTCTTGGCAGGGGATATAGCAATCAGCCCCAGCATTTT,CASTSALGRGYSNQPQHF
TRBJ2-1,TRBV5-6,TRBD2,NA,TGTGCCAGCAGTTTACGGACTAGCGGAGACAATGAGCAGTTCTTC,CASSLRTSGDNEQFF
TRBJ2-7,TRBV2,TRBD1,NA,TGTGCCACCCAGCCCCCCGGGACAGAAATTTACGAGCAGTACTTC,CATQPPGTEIYEQYF
TRBJ2-7,TRBV2,TRBD2,NA,TGTGCCAGCAGCAACAGCGGGGGTAACGAGCAGTACTTC,CASSNSGGNEQYF
TRBJ2-5,TRBV5-4,TRBD2,NA,TGTGCCAGCAGCCTGACTAGCGGGACACAAGAGACCCAGTACTTC,CASSLTSGTQETQYF
TRBJ1-5,TRBV19,NA,NA,TGTGCCAGTAGTATAGGGCCCGTGGGCAATCAGCCCCAGCATTTT,CASSIGPVGNQPQHF
TRBJ1-4,TRBV19,TRBD1,NA,TGTGCCAGTAGTACAACAGGGGGCGCTTCCGAAAAACTGTTTTTT,CASSTTGGASEKLFF